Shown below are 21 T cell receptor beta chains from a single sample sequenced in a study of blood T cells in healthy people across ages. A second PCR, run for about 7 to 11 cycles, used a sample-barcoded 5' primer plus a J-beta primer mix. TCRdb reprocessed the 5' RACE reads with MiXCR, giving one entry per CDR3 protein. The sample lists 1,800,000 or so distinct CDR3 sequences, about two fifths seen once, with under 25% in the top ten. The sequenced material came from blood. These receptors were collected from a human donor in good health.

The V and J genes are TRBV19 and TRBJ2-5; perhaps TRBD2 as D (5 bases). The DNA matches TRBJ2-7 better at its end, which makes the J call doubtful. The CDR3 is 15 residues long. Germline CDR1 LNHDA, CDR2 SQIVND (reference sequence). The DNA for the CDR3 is TGTGCCAGTAGTATGCCGACGGGGAACCCCTACGAGCAGTACTTC. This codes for CASSMPTGNPYEQYF.

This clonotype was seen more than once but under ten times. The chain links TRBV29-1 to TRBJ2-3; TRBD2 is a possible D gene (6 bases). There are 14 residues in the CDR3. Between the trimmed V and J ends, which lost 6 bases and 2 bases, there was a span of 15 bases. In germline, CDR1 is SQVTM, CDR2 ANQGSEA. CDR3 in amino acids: CSVPTGLTTDTQYF. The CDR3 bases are TGCAGCGTCCCGACCGGACTAACCACAGATACGCAGTATTTT.

This chain's CDR3 is CASSFGWRGTYEQYF. Written as DNA, the CDR3 is TGTGCCAGCAGCTTTGGCTGGCGGGGGACCTACGAGCAGTACTTC. The J gene is TRBJ2-5, the V gene TRBV7-2; 7 bases are a match to TRBD2. The J call could be wrong; TRBJ2-7 is a better fit for the DNA end. The CDR3 is made up of 15 amino acids. Germline loops: CDR1 SGHTA, CDR2 FQGNSA.

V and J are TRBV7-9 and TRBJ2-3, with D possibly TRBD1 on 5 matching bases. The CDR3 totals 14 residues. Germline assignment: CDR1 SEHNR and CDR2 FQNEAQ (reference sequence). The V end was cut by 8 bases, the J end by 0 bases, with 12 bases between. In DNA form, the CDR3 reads TGTGCCAGCCTGGTGACAGCTAGCACAGATACGCAGTATTTT. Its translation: CASLVTASTDTQYF.

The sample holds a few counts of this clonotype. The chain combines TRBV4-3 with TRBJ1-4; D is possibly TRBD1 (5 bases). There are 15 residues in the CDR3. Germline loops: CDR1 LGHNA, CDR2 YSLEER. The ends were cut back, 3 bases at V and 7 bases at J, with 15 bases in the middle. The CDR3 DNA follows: TGCGCCAGCAGCCAGCTCAGGGAGTCCGGTGAAAAACTGTTTTTT. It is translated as CASSQLRESGEKLFF.

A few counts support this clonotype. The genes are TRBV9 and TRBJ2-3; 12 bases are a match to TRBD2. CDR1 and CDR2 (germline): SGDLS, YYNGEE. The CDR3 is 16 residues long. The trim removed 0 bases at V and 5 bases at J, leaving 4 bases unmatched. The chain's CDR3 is CASSVGLAGGRDTQYF. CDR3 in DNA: TGTGCCAGCAGCGTAGGTCTAGCGGGGGGGCGAGATACGCAGTATTTT.

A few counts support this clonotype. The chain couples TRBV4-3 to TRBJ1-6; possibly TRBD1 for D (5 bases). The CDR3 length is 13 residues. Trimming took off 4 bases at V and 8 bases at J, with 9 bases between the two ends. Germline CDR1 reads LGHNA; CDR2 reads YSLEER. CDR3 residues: CASSRGSYSPLHF. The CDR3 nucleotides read TGCGCCAGCAGCCGGGGGAGTTATTCACCCCTCCACTTT.

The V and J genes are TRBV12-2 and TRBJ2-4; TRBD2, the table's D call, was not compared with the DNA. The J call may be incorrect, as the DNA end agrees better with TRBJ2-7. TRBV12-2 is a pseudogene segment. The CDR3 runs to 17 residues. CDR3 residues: CVSRLVSRGGSSYEQYF. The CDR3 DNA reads TGTGTAAGTCGCTTAGTATCGCGGGGGGGCAGTTCCTACGAGCAGTACTTC.

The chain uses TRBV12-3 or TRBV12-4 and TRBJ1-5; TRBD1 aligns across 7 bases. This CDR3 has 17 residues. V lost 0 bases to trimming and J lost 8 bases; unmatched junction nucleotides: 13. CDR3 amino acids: CASSLAVGGTVFEPQHF. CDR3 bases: TGTGCCAGCAGTTTAGCCGTCGGGGGGACAGTTTTTGAGCCCCAGCATTTT.

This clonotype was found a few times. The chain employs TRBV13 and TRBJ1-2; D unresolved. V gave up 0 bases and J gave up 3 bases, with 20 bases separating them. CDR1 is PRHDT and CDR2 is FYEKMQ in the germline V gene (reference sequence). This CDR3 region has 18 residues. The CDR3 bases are TGTGCCAGCAGCTTAGGGCTTTTGTCCCCCTCCCCGGACTATGGCTACACCTTC. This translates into CASSLGLLSPSPDYGYTF. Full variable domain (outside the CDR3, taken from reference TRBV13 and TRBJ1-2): AAGVIQSPRHLIKEKRETATLKCYPIPRHDTVYWYQQGPGQDPQFLISFYEKMQSDKGSIPDRFSAQQFSDYHSELNMSSLELGDSALYFCASSLGLLSPSPDYGYTFGSGTRLTVV.

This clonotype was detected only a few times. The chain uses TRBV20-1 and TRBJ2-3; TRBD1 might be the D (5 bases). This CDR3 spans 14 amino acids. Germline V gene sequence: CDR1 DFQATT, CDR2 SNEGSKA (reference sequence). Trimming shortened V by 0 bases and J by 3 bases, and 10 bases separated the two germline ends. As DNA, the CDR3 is TGCAGTGCTAGAGATGGGGCCTCGACAGATACGCAGTATTTT. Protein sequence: CSARDGASTDTQYF.

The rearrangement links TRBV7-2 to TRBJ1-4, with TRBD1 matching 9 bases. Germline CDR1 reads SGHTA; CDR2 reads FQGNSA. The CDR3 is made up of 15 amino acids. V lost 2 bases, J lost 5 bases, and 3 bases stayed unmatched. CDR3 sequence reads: CASSLIQGANEKLFF. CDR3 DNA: TGTGCCAGCAGCTTAATACAGGGGGCGAATGAAAAACTGTTTTTT.

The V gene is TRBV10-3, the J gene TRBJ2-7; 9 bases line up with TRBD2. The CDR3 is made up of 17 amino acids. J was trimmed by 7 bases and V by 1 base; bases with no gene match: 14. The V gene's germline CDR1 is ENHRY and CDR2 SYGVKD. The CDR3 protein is CAISEYGTGTSYNEQYF. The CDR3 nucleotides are TGTGCCATCAGTGAGTATGGAACAGGGACTAGCTACAATGAGCAGTACTTC.

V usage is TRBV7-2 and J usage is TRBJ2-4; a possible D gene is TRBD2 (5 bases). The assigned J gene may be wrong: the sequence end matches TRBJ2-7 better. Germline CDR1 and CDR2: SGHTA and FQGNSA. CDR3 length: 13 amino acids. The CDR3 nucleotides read TGTGCCAGCAGCTTGAGGAGCGGCCACGAGCAGTACTTC. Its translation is CASSLRSGHEQYF.

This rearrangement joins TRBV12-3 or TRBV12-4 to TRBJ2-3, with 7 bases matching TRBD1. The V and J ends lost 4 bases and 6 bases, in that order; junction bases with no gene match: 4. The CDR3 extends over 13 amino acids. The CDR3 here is CASSSQGVDTQYF. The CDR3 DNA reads TGTGCCAGCAGTTCTCAGGGGGTGGATACGCAGTATTTT.

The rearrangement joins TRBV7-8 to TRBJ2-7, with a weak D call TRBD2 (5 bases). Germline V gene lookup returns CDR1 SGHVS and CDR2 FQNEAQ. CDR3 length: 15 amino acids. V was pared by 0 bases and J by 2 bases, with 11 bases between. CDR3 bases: TGTGCCAGCAGCTTAGCGCGGGTTTTTACCTACGAGCAGTACTTC. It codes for CASSLARVFTYEQYF.

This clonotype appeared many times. The DNA for the CDR3 is TGTGCCAGCAGCTTAGAGGGTGGGTCTGGCTATGGCTACACCTTC. It yields the protein CASSLEGGSGYGYTF. The rearrangement uses TRBV11-2 and TRBJ1-2; D not certain. Trimming took 0 bases from V and 4 from J, leaving 12 bases between them. Germline assignment: CDR1 SGHAT and CDR2 FQNNGV. The CDR3 totals 15 residues.

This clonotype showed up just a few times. The DNA for the CDR3 is TGCAGTGCTAGCAATCCCTACGAGCAGTACTTC. It codes for CSASNPYEQYF. The chain employs TRBV20-1 and TRBJ2-7; D is unclear. The germline CDR1 and CDR2 sequences are DFQATT and SNEGSKA (reference sequence). The V end was cut by 3 bases, the J end by 2 bases, with 5 bases between. The CDR3 loop spans 11 amino acids.

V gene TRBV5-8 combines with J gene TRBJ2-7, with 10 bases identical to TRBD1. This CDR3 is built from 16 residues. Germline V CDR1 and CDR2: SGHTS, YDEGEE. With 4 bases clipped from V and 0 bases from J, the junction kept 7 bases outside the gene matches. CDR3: CASSPGTGAGSYEQYF. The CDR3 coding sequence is TGTGCCAGCAGCCCCGGGACAGGGGCAGGCTCCTACGAGCAGTACTTC.

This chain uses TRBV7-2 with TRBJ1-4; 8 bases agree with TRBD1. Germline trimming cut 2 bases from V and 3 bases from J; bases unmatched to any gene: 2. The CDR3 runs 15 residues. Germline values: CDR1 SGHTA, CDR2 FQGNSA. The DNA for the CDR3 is TGTGCCAGCAGCTTACAGGGGGCGGCTAATGAAAAACTGTTTTTT. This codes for CASSLQGAANEKLFF.

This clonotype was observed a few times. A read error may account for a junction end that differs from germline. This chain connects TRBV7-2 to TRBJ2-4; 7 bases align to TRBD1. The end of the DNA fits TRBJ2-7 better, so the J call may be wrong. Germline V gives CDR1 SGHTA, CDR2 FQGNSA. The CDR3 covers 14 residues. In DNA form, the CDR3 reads TGTGCCAACAGCTCACAGGGGAATCAAAACGAGCAGTACTTC. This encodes CANSSQGNQNEQYF.